Shown below are 16 T cell receptor beta chains from a single sample sequenced in a study of shared clonotypes between healthy human individuals. Sequencing was performed with immunoSEQ multiplex PCR; in TCRdb, only in-frame clones are kept and a portion is missing. Here the sample spans fewer than 2.5 million clones, 93% being singletons. Sequencing input: naive CD4+ T cells from PBMCs. Subset meaning: CD45RA+ positively selected. These receptor sequences come from a young man in good health. Some clones in this sample may be carry-over from other donors' samples.

This clone was picked up one time. This sample includes further DNA sequences coding for the same CDR3. This chain's CDR3 is CASSLVAGADEQYF. CDR3 nucleotides: TGCGCCAGCAGCTTGGTTGCGGGAGCCGACGAGCAGTACTTC. The chain has TRBV5-1 and TRBJ2-7; 7 bases are shared with TRBD2. Trimming took 0 bases from V and 5 from J; bases not matched to a gene: 5. The CDR3 contains 14 residues. Looked up from germline, CDR1 is SGHRS and CDR2 is YFSETQ.

The CDR3 bases are TGTGCCACCAGCAGTGGACACACGGCTGGAGAAAAACTGTTTTTT. It codes for CATSSGHTAGEKLFF. The genes are TRBV15 and TRBJ1-4; a possible D gene is TRBD1 (5 bases). This CDR3 comprises 15 residues. V dropped 3 bases and J dropped 8 bases, with 16 bases sitting between them. Germline lookup yields CDR1 LNHNV and CDR2 YYDKDF (reference sequence).

This clone occurred a few times. The chain uses TRBV15 and TRBJ1-5; D possibly corresponds to TRBD1 (6 bases). Trimming pared 1 base from V and 6 bases from J, leaving 10 bases between. The CDR3 length is 14 residues. From germline, CDR1 is LNHNV and CDR2 YYDKDF (reference sequence). In DNA, the CDR3 is TGTGCCACCAGCAGAGCCGGGGGGCGTCAGCCCCAGCATTTT. It encodes CATSRAGGRQPQHF.

V gene TRBV6-5 combines with J gene TRBJ1-4; no clear D gene. The V gene lost 2 bases and the J gene lost 5 bases, with 12 bases spanning the gap. The CDR3 length is 15 residues. The germline gives CDR1 MNHEY, CDR2 SVGAGI. The CDR3 reads CASSYLPGVNEKLFF. In DNA form, the CDR3 reads TGTGCCAGCAGTTACCTGCCGGGTGTGAATGAAAAACTGTTTTTT.

About this clone: Other DNA sequences from this sample encode an identical CDR3 as well. This sequence joins TRBV25-1 and TRBJ2-5, with D perhaps TRBD1 (6 bases). The CDR3 is 13 amino acids. The V end was cut by 3 bases, the J end by 5 bases, with 10 bases between. Germline CDR1 reads MGHDK; CDR2 reads SYGVNS. The CDR3 DNA reads TGTGCCAGCAGTGAGGGGGCGCGGGAGACCCAGTACTTC. It yields the protein CASSEGARETQYF.

The chain recombines TRBV5-1 with TRBJ2-5, with D possibly called TRBD1 or TRBD2 (5 bases each). The V gene's germline CDR1 is SGHRS and CDR2 YFSETQ. The length of the CDR3 is 15 residues. V shed 0 bases and J shed 1 base, with 10 bases lying between them. CDR3 sequence reads: CASSLAPGPQETQYF. DNA for the CDR3: TGCGCCAGCAGCTTGGCCCCGGGACCCCAAGAGACCCAGTACTTC.

Comment on this clone: Germline is not matched at one junction end, which may reflect a read error. The rearrangement uses TRBV5-1 and TRBJ2-1, with TRBD2 identical over 16 bases. The CDR3 runs 15 residues. Germline V lookup: CDR1 SGHRS, CDR2 YFSETQ. CDR3 nucleotides: TGCGCCAGCAGCTTCGCCGGGACTAGCGGGAGGGGAAGCCTCTTC. Its translation is CASSFAGTSGRGSLF. The full variable domain, its missing parts supplied by reference TRBV5-1 and TRBJ2-1, is KAGVTQTPRYLIKTRGQQVTLSCSPISGHRSVSWYQQTPGQGLQFLFEYFSETQRNKGNFPGRFSGRQFSNSRSEMNVSTLELGDSALYLCASSFAGTSGRGSLFGPGTRLTVL.

This chain uses TRBV7-3 with TRBJ2-3; TRBD2 might be the D (5 bases). The CDR3 totals 16 residues. Germline-derived CDR1 and CDR2 are SGHTA and FQGTGA. Deletions cut 5 bases from V and 0 bases from J, with 15 bases between. CDR3 DNA: TGTGCCAGCAGCCCCCGGGATGTCCCTAGCACAGATACGCAGTATTTT. It is translated as CASSPRDVPSTDTQYF. Using reference TRBV7-3 and TRBJ2-3 for the parts outside the CDR3, the full variable domain is GAGVSQTPSNKVTEKGKYVELRCDPISGHTALYWYRQSLGQGPEFLIYFQGTGAADDSGLPNDRFFAVRPEGSVSTLKIQRTERGDSAVYLCASSPRDVPSTDTQYFGPGTRLTVL.

The chain uses TRBV6-5 and TRBJ1-5, with D hard to call. Germline-derived CDR1 and CDR2 are MNHEY and SVGAGI. This CDR3 contains 14 residues. Trimming removed 4 bases from V and 0 bases from J, with 7 bases in between. The CDR3 sequence: CASSSGHSNQPQHF. CDR3 in DNA: TGTGCCAGCAGTTCGGGCCATAGCAATCAGCCCCAGCATTTT.

The chain is built from TRBV30 and TRBJ2-5, with 7 positions matching TRBD2. Trimming at V came to 0 bases and at J to 4 bases, leaving 5 bases not matched to a gene. Germline V gene data show CDR1 as GTSNPN and CDR2 as SVGIG (reference sequence). This CDR3 comprises 14 residues. In DNA form, the CDR3 reads TGTGCCTGGAGTGTGAGAGCTAGCGGAGAGACCCAGTACTTC. Translating it yields CAWSVRASGETQYF. Variable domain in full (rest from reference TRBV30 and TRBJ2-5): SQTIHQWPATLVQPVGSPLSLECTVEGTSNPNLYWYRQAAGRGLQLLFYSVGIGQISSEVPQNLSASRPQDRQFILSSKKLLLSDSGFYLCAWSVRASGETQYFGPGTRLLVL.

The chain carries TRBV28 and TRBJ2-3, with 8 nucleotides matching TRBD2. The CDR3 is 14 residues long. Germline loops: CDR1 MDHEN, CDR2 SYDVKM. J gave up 4 bases and V 6 bases, and 6 bases lay outside the gene matches. CDR3 in amino acids: CASSPGGSADTQYF. Here the CDR3 DNA reads TGTGCCAGCAGCCCGGGAGGGAGTGCAGATACGCAGTATTTT.

The chain recombines TRBV15 with TRBJ2-1, with TRBD2 identical over 10 bases. V lost 0 bases, J lost 8 bases, and 25 bases stayed unmatched. The CDR3 runs to 22 residues. Germline assignment: CDR1 LNHNV and CDR2 YYDKDF (reference sequence). The CDR3 sequence: CATSRETLRRTSGKGVLDEQFF. The CDR3 DNA reads as TGTGCCACCAGCAGAGAAACACTGAGGAGGACTAGCGGTAAGGGTGTACTGGATGAGCAGTTCTTC.

J is TRBJ2-1 and V is TRBV5-1; no firm D call. V was cut by 4 bases and J by 3 bases, with 14 bases left in between. Germline lookup yields CDR1 SGHRS and CDR2 YFSETQ. The CDR3 covers 15 residues. CDR3 region: CASSLITGGYNEQFF. As DNA, the CDR3 is TGCGCCAGCAGCCTTATAACGGGTGGCTACAATGAGCAGTTCTTC.

The chain joins TRBV11-2 to TRBJ1-1, with a tentative D call TRBD1 (6 bases). The V end lost 7 bases, the J end lost 0 bases, and 18 bases lay between the germline ends. This CDR3 spans 16 amino acids. The germline CDR1 and CDR2 sequences are SGHAT and FQNNGV. The CDR3 DNA follows: TGTGCCAGCACCCCAGGGGCCGGAGGGATGAACACTGAAGCTTTCTTT. Translation: CASTPGAGGMNTEAFF.

The rearrangement joins TRBV12-5 to TRBJ2-3; the match to TRBD2 covers 11 bases. Germline values: CDR1 LGHNT, CDR2 FRNRAP. With 6 bases clipped from V and 6 bases from J, the junction kept 2 bases outside the gene matches. The CDR3 loop spans 13 amino acids. CDR3 sequence: CASGLAGADTQYF. CDR3 coding DNA: TGTGCTAGTGGACTAGCGGGAGCGGATACGCAGTATTTT.

The chain uses TRBV18 and TRBJ2-5; 7 nucleotides align to TRBD2. V shed 4 bases and J 2 bases; nucleotides not matched to a gene: 13. CDR3 length: 17 amino acids. The germline V gene encodes CDR1 KGHSH and CDR2 LQKENI. The CDR3 DNA reads TGTGCCAGCTCACGGATGGTCCCTAGCGGAACTCAAGAGACCCAGTACTTC. Translating it yields CASSRMVPSGTQETQYF.